Described below is a single TCR beta chain sequence and its context. Its target is unknown. The data were taken from a study of spatial heterogeneity in lung cancer. As for the study in general: The study consistently detected more beta-chain than alpha-chain sequences. Every unique TCR and UMI combination, on average, appeared more than ten times in raw reads. Study-wide results and caveats: Ubiquitous expanded tumor TCRs showed up in blood more at resection than follow-up.

TCRdb re-called the 5' RACE reads through MiXCR, storing one row per CDR3 protein. The sample lists roughly 79,000 distinct CDR3 sequences, 10% to 15% seen once, with 4.6% in the top ten. As for time point: sample taken at primary tumor resection. Unsorted tumor, nontumor lung tissue or cryopreserved PBMC supplied the whole RNA. With V trimmed by 5 bases and J by 1 base, 7 bases remained unmatched. This CDR3 spans 15 amino acids. The sample in question was PBMCs, obtained at surgery. This clonotype was obtained from a male donor with early-stage non-small cell lung cancer. The gene calls are TRBV12-3 or TRBV12-4 and TRBJ1-1; 7 bases line up with TRBD1. CDR3 sequence (DNA): TGTGCCAGCAGTCCACAGGGGTCGGCGAACACTGAAGCTTTCTTT. Translated: CASSPQGSANTEAFF.